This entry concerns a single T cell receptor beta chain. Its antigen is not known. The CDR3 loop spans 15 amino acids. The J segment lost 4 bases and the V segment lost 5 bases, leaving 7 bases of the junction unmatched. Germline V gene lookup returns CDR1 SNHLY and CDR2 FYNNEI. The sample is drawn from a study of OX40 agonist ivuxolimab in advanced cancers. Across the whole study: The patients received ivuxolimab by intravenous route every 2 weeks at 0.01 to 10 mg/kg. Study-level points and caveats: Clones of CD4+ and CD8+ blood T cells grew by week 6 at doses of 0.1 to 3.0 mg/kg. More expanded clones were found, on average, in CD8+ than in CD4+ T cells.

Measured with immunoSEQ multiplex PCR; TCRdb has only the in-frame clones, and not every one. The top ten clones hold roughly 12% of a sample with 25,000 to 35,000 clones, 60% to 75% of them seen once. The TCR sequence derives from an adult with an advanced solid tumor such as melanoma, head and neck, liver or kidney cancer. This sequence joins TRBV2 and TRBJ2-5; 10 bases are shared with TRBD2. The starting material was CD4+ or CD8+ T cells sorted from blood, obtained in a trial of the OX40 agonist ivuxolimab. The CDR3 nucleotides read TGTGCCAGCAGTATTTCTAGCGGGGGCGGAGAGACCCAGTACTTC. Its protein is CASSISSGGGETQYF.